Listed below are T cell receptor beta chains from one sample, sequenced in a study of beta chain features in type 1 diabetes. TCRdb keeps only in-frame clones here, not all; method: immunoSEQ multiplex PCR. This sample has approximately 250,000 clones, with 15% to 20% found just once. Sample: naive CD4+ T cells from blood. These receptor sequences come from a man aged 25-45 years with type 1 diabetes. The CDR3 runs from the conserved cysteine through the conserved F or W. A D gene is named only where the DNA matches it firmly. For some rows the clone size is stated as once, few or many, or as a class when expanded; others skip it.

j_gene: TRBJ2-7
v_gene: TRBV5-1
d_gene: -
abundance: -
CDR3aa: CASRPPGQAYEQYF
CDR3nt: TGCGCCAGCAGACCCCCGGGACAAGCCTACGAGCAGTACTTC

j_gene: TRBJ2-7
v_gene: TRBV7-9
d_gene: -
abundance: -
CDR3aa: CASSLVDEQYF
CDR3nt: TGTGCCAGCAGCTTAGTCGACGAGCAGTACTTC

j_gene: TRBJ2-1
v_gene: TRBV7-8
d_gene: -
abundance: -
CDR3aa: CASSRNNEQFF
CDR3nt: TGTGCCAGCAGCCGAAACAATGAGCAGTTCTTC

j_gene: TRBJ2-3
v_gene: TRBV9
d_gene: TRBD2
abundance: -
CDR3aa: CASSGGLAPRTDTQYF
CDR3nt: TGTGCCAGCAGCGGAGGACTAGCTCCTCGCACAGATACGCAGTATTTT

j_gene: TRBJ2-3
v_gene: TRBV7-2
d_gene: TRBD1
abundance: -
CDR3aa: CASSPRDRSDTQYF
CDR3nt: TGTGCCAGCAGCCCCAGGGACAGATCAGATACGCAGTATTTT

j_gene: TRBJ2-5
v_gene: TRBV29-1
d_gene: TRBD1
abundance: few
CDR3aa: CSVAWGQSQQETQYF
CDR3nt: TGCAGCGTCGCTTGGGGACAGAGTCAACAAGAGACCCAGTACTTC

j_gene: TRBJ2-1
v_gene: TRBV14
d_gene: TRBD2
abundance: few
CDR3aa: CASSQIAGGYYNEQFF
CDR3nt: TGTGCCAGCAGCCAAATAGCGGGAGGATATTACAATGAGCAGTTCTTC

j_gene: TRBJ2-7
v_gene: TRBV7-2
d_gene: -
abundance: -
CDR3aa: CASSTSYEQYF
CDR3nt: TGTGCCAGCAGCACGAGCTACGAGCAGTACTTC

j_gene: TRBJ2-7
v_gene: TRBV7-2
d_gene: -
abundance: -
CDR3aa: CASSLGAAPLYYEQYF
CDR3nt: TGTGCCAGCAGCTTAGGGGCAGCACCTCTTTACTACGAGCAGTACTTC

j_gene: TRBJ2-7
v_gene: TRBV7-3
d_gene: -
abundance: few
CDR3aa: CASSLTKGYEQYF
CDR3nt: TGTGCCAGCAGCTTAACAAAAGGCTACGAGCAGTACTTC

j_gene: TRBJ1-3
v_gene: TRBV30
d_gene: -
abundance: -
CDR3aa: CAWSTGSSGNTIYF
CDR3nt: TGTGCCTGGAGTACAGGCTCCTCTGGAAACACCATATATTTT

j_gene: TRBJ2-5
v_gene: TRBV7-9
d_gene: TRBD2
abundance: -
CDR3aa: CASSLLGLAGPIGETQYF
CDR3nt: TGTGCCAGCAGCTTACTCGGATTAGCGGGACCGATAGGAGAGACCCAGTACTTC

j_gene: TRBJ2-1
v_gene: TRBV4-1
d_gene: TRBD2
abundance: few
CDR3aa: CASSQDLLAPYNEQFF
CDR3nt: TGCGCCAGCAGCCAAGATTTACTAGCGCCGTACAATGAGCAGTTCTTC

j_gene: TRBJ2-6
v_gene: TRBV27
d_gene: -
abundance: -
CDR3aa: CASSPAGSAGANVLTF
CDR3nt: TGTGCCAGCAGCCCTGCAGGGAGCGCTGGGGCCAACGTCCTGACTTTC

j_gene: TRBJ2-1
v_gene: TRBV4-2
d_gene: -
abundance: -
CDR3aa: CASSQPYNEQFF
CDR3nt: TGTGCCAGCAGCCAACCTTACAATGAGCAGTTCTTC

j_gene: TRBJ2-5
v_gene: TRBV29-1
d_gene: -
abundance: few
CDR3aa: CSVATQGRRETQYF
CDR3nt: TGCAGCGTGGCCACACAGGGGAGGCGCGAGACCCAGTACTTC

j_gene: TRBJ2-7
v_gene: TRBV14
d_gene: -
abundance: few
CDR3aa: CASSQDRSGPTYEQYF
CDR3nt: TGTGCCAGCAGCCAAGATCGAAGCGGTCCCACCTACGAGCAGTACTTC

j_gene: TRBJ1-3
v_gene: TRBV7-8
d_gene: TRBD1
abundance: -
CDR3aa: CASSLAPQGAPGNTIYF
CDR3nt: TGTGCCAGCAGCTTAGCCCCCCAGGGGGCGCCCGGAAACACCATATATTTT

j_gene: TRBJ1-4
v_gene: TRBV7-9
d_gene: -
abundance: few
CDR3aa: CASSLRGGGPFATNEKLFF
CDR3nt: TGTGCCAGCAGCTTAAGAGGAGGGGGACCCTTTGCAACTAATGAAAAACTGTTTTTT

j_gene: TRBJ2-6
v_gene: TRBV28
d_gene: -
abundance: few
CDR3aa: CASSFSGANVLTF
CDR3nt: TGTGCCAGCAGTTTTTCTGGGGCCAACGTCCTGACTTTC

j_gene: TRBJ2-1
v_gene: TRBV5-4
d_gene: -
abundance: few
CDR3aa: CASSSTGNYNEQFF
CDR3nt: TGTGCCAGCAGCTCCACAGGAAATTACAATGAGCAGTTCTTC

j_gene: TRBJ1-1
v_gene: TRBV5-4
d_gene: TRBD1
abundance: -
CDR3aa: CASSRDEGQVATEAFF
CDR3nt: TGTGCCAGCAGCCGAGACGAAGGACAGGTAGCCACTGAAGCTTTCTTT

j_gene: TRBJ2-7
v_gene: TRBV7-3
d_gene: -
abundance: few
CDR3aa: CASSFLQGYEQYF
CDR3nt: TGTGCCAGCAGCTTTCTTCAGGGATACGAGCAGTACTTC

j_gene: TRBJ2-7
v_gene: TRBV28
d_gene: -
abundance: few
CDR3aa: CASSLPGNSYEQYF
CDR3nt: TGTGCCAGCAGCTTGCCCGGAAACTCCTACGAGCAGTACTTC

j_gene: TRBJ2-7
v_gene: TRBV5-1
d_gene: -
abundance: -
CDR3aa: CASSPRGGLREQYF
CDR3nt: TGCGCCAGCAGCCCCAGGGGGGGTCTACGCGAGCAGTACTTC

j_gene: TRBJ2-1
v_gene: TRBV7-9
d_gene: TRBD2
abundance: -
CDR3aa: CASRSSGRALNNEQFF
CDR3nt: TGTGCCAGCAGGTCTAGCGGGAGGGCCTTGAACAATGAGCAGTTCTTC

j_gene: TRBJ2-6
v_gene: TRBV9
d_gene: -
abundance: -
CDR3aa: CASTRTASAGANVLTF
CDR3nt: TGTGCCAGCACGAGGACAGCTAGTGCTGGGGCCAACGTCCTGACTTTC

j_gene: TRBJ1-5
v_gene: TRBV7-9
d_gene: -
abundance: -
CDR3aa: CASSREGAQHF
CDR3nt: TGTGCCAGCAGCCGAGAGGGGGCCCAGCATTTT

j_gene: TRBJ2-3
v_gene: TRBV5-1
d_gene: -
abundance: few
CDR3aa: CASSLWDTDTQYF
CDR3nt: TGCGCCAGCAGCTTGTGGGACACAGATACGCAGTATTTT

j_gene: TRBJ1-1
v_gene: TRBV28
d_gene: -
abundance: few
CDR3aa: CASSENTEAFF
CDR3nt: TGTGCCAGCAGTGAGAACACTGAAGCTTTCTTT

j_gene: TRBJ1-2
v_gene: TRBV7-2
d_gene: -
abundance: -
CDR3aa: CASSSTGQGYTF
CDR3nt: TGTGCCAGCAGCTCGACGGGGCAGGGCTACACCTTC

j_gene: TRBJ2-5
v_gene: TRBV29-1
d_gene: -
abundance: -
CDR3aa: CSVERPTQYF
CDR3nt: TGCAGCGTTGAAAGGCCAACCCAGTACTTC

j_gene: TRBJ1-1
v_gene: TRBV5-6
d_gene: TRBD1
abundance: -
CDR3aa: CASSLTGGLNTEAFF
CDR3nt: TGTGCCAGCAGCTTAACAGGGGGGTTGAACACTGAAGCTTTCTTT

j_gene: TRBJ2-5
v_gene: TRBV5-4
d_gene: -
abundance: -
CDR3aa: CASSPRSGEETQYF
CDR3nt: TGTGCCAGCAGCCCCCGCTCGGGGGAAGAGACCCAGTACTTC

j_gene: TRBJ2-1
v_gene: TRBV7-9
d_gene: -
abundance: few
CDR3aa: CASSSGRRGSRKLSNEQFF
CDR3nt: TGTGCCAGCAGCTCAGGACGGAGGGGGTCGCGGAAATTGTCCAATGAGCAGTTCTTC

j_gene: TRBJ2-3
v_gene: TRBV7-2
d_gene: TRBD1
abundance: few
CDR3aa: CASSPQGASDTQYF
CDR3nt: TGTGCCAGCAGTCCACAGGGGGCATCAGATACGCAGTATTTT

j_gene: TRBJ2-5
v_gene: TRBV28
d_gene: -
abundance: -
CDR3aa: CASSYLEKETQYF
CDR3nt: TGTGCCAGCAGCTACCTGGAAAAAGAGACCCAGTACTTC

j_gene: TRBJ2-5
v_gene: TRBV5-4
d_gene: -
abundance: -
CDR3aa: CASSLGVETQYF
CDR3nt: TGTGCCAGCAGCTTGGGTGTAGAGACCCAGTACTTC

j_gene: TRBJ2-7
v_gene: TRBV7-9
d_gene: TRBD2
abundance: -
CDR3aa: CASSLAGLAGTEQYF
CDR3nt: TGTGCCAGCAGCTTAGCGGGACTAGCGGGAACCGAGCAGTACTTC

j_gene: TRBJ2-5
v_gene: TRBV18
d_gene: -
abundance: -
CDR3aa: CASSPTEEETQYF
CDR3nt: TGTGCCAGCTCACCAACAGAGGAAGAGACCCAGTACTTC

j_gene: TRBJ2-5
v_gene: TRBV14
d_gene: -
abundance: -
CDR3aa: CASSQVGLAETQYF
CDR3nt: TGTGCCAGCAGCCAAGTGGGTCTAGCGGAGACCCAGTACTTC

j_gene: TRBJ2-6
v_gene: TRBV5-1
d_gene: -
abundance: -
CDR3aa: CASSLERSGANVLTF
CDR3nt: TGCGCCAGCAGCTTGGAGCGCTCTGGGGCCAACGTCCTGACTTTC

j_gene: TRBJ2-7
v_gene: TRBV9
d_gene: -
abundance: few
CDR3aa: CASSVSPSSSYEQYF
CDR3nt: TGTGCCAGCAGCGTCAGCCCCTCCAGCTCCTACGAGCAGTACTTC

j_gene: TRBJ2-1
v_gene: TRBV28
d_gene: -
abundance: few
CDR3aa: CASRQGGANNEQFF
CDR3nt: TGTGCCAGCAGACAGGGAGGGGCGAATAATGAGCAGTTCTTC

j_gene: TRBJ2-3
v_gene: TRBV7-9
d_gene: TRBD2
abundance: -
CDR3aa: CASSFGTSGTDTQYF
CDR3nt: TGTGCCAGCAGCTTTGGGACTAGCGGCACAGATACGCAGTATTTT

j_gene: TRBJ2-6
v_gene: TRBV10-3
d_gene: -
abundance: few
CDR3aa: CAIQRESSGANVLTF
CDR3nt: TGTGCCATCCAGCGCGAGTCTTCTGGGGCCAACGTCCTGACTTTC

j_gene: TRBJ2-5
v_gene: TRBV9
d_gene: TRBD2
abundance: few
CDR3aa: CASSPGTSGSGETQYF
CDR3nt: TGTGCCAGCAGCCCGGGGACTAGCGGGAGTGGAGAGACCCAGTACTTC

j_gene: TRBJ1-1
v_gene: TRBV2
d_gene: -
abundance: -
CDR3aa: CASSSLGQMNTEAFF
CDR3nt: TGTGCCAGCAGTTCCCTAGGGCAGATGAACACTGAAGCTTTCTTT

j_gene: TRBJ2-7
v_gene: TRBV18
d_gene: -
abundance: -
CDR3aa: CASSPPSRDEQYF
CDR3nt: TGTGCCAGCTCGCCCCCGTCCAGGGACGAGCAGTACTTC

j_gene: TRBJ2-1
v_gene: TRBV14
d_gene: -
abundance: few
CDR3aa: CASSQDRLAKYSYNEQFF
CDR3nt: TGTGCCAGCAGCCAAGATAGGCTAGCGAAATACTCCTACAATGAGCAGTTCTTC

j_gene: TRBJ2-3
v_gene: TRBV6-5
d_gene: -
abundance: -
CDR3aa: CASSYRAGTDTQYF
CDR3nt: TGTGCCAGCAGTTACCGGGCAGGCACAGATACGCAGTATTTT

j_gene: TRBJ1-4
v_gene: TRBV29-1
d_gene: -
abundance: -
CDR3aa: CSVYFGSTNEKLFF
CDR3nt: TGCAGCGTTTATTTCGGGTCAACTAATGAAAAACTGTTTTTT

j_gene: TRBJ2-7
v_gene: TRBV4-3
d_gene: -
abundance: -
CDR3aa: CASRSTVQGREQYF
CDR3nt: TGCGCCAGCAGGTCGACAGTTCAGGGGCGCGAGCAGTACTTC

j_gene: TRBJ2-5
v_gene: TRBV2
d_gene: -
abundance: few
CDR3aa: CASVGGQETQYF
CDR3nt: TGTGCCAGCGTCGGCGGACAAGAGACCCAGTACTTC

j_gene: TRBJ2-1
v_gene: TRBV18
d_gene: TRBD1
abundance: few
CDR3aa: CASSPRDSNEQFF
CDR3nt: TGTGCCAGCTCACCCCGGGACAGCAATGAGCAGTTCTTC

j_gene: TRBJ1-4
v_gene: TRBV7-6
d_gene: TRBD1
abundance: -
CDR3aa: CASSSMTGVNEKLFF
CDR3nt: TGTGCCAGCAGCTCCATGACAGGGGTTAATGAAAAACTGTTTTTT

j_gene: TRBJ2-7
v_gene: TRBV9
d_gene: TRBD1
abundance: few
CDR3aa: CASSGARQGMTTEQYF
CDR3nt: TGTGCCAGCAGCGGCGCCCGACAGGGCATGACTACGGAGCAGTACTTC

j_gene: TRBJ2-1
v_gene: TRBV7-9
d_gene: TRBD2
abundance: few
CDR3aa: CASSLGLAGDHEQFF
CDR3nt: TGTGCCAGCAGCTTAGGCCTAGCGGGAGATCATGAGCAGTTCTTC

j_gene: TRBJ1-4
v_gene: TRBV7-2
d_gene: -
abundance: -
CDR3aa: CASSKAGSSSLNEKLFF
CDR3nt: TGTGCCAGCAGCAAAGCTGGGTCCTCTAGCCTTAATGAAAAACTGTTTTTT

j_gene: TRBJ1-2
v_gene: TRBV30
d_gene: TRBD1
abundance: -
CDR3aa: CAWRGDSGGYTF
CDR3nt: TGTGCCTGGAGGGGGGACAGTGGAGGCTACACCTTC